The next 20 T cell receptor beta chains were all read from a single sample in a study of graft-versus-host responses after intestinal transplantation. Sequencing used immunoSEQ multiplex PCR; TCRdb keeps in-frame clones, though not all of them. The table records under 30,000 clones, roughly 90% of them present only once. This specimen consisted of PBMCs, obtained 39 to 40 days after intestinal transplant. The receptor set was obtained from a human patient who received an intestinal transplant, so some T cells may come from the graft donor.

The chain recombines TRBV7-8 with TRBJ2-7, with D maybe TRBD2 (6 bases). The V gene lost 5 bases and the J gene lost 5 bases, with 19 bases spanning the gap. Per germline, CDR1 SGHVS and CDR2 FQNEAQ. The CDR3 extends over 15 amino acids. DNA for the CDR3: TGTGCCAGCAGCCCGACGGGACTCATCGGGGACGAGCAGTACTTC. Translating gives CASSPTGLIGDEQYF.

This chain uses TRBV28 with TRBJ1-2; 11 nucleotides line up with TRBD1. The CDR3 length is 15 residues. The J segment lost 4 bases and the V segment lost 6 bases, leaving 7 bases of the junction unmatched. Germline lookup yields CDR1 MDHEN and CDR2 SYDVKM. CDR3: CASSLGTGGVYGYTF. Written as DNA, the CDR3 is TGTGCCAGCAGCCTAGGGACAGGGGGAGTCTATGGCTACACCTTC.

The chain joins TRBV5-1 to TRBJ1-2; 10 bases are a match to TRBD1. The ends lost 0 bases at V and 8 bases at J; junction bases unmatched: 10. The germline CDR1 and CDR2 sequences are SGHRS and YFSETQ. This CDR3 comprises 16 residues. The CDR3 bases are TGCGCCAGCAGCTTGGAGGGACAGGGGTTTCGTGGAGGCTACACCTTC. This gives the protein CASSLEGQGFRGGYTF.

This sequence joins TRBV28 and TRBJ2-4, with a weak D call TRBD2 (5 bases). This CDR3 region has 15 residues. Germline CDR1 reads MDHEN; CDR2 reads SYDVKM. The V and J ends lost 5 bases and 0 bases respectively, with 11 bases between them. The CDR3: CASSRKGRAKNIQYF. The CDR3 region has the DNA TGTGCCAGCAGTCGGAAAGGGAGAGCCAAAAACATTCAGTACTTC.

In its sample, this clone was seen once. The rearrangement joins TRBV18 to TRBJ1-2, with no clear D. V was shortened by 3 bases and J by 4 bases, with 9 bases between the two germline ends. CDR3 length: 13 residues. Germline lookup yields CDR1 KGHSH and CDR2 LQKENI. The CDR3 spells CASSPRWPYGYTF. CDR3 DNA sequence: TGTGCCAGCTCACCGCGGTGGCCCTATGGCTACACCTTC.

The V call is TRBV6-6, the J call TRBJ2-7; 13 bases line up with TRBD2. Germline V gene sequence: CDR1 MNHNY, CDR2 SVGAGI (reference sequence). The CDR3 is 13 residues long. The CDR3 here is CASSNSGTSGVLV. As DNA, the CDR3 is TGTGCCAGCAGTAATTCCGGGACTAGCGGGGTCCTCGTC.

The CDR3 loop reads CASSGAPSYEQYF. In DNA, the CDR3 is TGTGCCAGCAGCGGAGCTCCTTCCTACGAGCAGTACTTC. This chain joins TRBV6-5 and TRBJ2-7; D unresolved. Per germline, CDR1 MNHEY and CDR2 SVGAGI. Trimming took 6 bases from V and 1 from J, leaving 10 bases between them. There are 13 residues in the CDR3.

This rearrangement joins TRBV9 to TRBJ2-1; TRBD2 matches at 9 bases. This CDR3 contains 16 residues. V was clipped by 3 bases and J by 0 bases; unmatched bases: 4. Germline lookup yields CDR1 SGDLS and CDR2 YYNGEE. CDR3 in amino acids: CASSGGTSSSYNEQFF. CDR3 coding DNA: TGTGCCAGCAGCGGGGGGACTAGCAGCTCCTACAATGAGCAGTTCTTC.

The table lists this clone with a count of one. The CDR3 protein is CASSLENTGELFF. CDR3 in DNA: TGTGCCAGCAGCCTGGAGAACACCGGGGAGCTGTTTTTT. This chain joins TRBV9 and TRBJ2-2; D gene uncertain. V lost 4 bases and J lost 1, with 5 bases in between. The CDR3 is 13 residues long. Per germline, CDR1 SGDLS and CDR2 YYNGEE.

This chain links TRBV9 with TRBJ2-3; D not resolved. V was clipped by 2 bases and J by 10 bases, with 17 bases between them. Germline V CDR1 and CDR2: SGDLS, YYNGEE. The CDR3 spans 14 residues. In nucleotides, the CDR3 is TGTGCCAGCAGCGTCAGAGCCCGCAGCCTTTCGCAGTATTTT. It translates to CASSVRARSLSQYF.

The gene calls are TRBV10-3 and TRBJ2-7; possible D gene TRBD2, 6 bases. The germline V gene has CDR1 ENHRY and CDR2 SYGVKD. V was cut by 0 bases and J by 3 bases, with 9 bases left in between. This CDR3 spans 14 amino acids. CDR3 protein: CAISESSGSYEQYF. The CDR3 DNA follows: TGTGCCATCAGTGAGTCCTCCGGGAGCTACGAGCAGTACTTC.

This rearrangement joins TRBV10-3 to TRBJ2-1; TRBD2 might be the D (6 bases). With 1 base removed from V and 4 bases from J, the gap between germline ends came to 11 bases. The CDR3 runs 15 residues. The V gene's germline CDR1 is ENHRY and CDR2 SYGVKD. The CDR3 protein is CAISEFGTYYNEQFF. CDR3 coding DNA: TGTGCCATCAGTGAGTTCGGGACTTATTACAATGAGCAGTTCTTC.

V and J are TRBV28 and TRBJ1-2, with D maybe TRBD1 (5 bases). V lost 5 bases, J lost 2 bases, and 18 bases lay in between. Per the germline V gene, CDR1 is MDHEN and CDR2 is SYDVKM. The CDR3 loop spans 16 amino acids. The CDR3 DNA sequence: TGTGCCAGCAGTAATCTTTCGGGGGGGGTAAACTATGGCTACACCTTC. The encoded protein is CASSNLSGGVNYGYTF.

This chain joins TRBV28 and TRBJ1-6, with a tentative D call TRBD1 (5 bases). Germline V CDR1 and CDR2: MDHEN, SYDVKM. This CDR3 is built from 14 residues. The V end lost 3 bases, the J end lost 10 bases, and 13 bases lay between the germline ends. In DNA form, the CDR3 reads TGTGCCAGCAGTTTTAGCCAGGGTGGATCACCCCTCCACTTT. Residues: CASSFSQGGSPLHF.

The V and J genes are TRBV7-8 and TRBJ1-5; D gene ambiguous. The CDR3 sequence is 17 residues long. Germline CDR1 and CDR2: SGHVS and FQNEAQ. V was cut by 2 bases and J by 0 bases, with 14 bases left in between. CDR3 protein: CASSLLRPGRSNQPQHF. CDR3 bases: TGTGCCAGCAGCTTACTCCGGCCCGGCCGTAGCAATCAGCCCCAGCATTTT.

This chain uses TRBV29-1 with TRBJ2-1; 7 bases agree with TRBD2. With V trimmed by 4 bases and J by 0 bases, 0 bases remained unmatched. Germline V gives CDR1 SQVTM, CDR2 ANQGSEA. CDR3 length: 13 residues. The CDR3 DNA is TGCAGCGTTGGCGGGGGCTCCTACAATGAGCAGTTCTTC. Translation: CSVGGGSYNEQFF.

The rearrangement links TRBV29-1 to TRBJ2-7, with 8 bases that match TRBD1. The CDR3 totals 16 residues. Germline V CDR1 and CDR2: SQVTM, ANQGSEA. V shed 2 bases and J 2 bases; nucleotides not matched to a gene: 11. The CDR3: CSVELAQGASTYEQYF. The CDR3 coding sequence is TGCAGCGTTGAACTAGCCCAGGGGGCGAGCACCTACGAGCAGTACTTC.

The chain recombines TRBV4-2 with TRBJ1-4; D is possibly TRBD1 (6 bases). The length of the CDR3 is 14 residues. The germline V gene encodes CDR1 LGHNA and CDR2 YNFKEQ. Trimming removed 0 bases from V and 12 bases from J, with 14 bases in between. CDR3 amino acids: CASSQDAAGEELFF. In DNA form, the CDR3 reads TGTGCCAGCAGCCAAGACGCGGCAGGGGAGGAACTGTTTTTT.

The chain uses TRBV30 and TRBJ2-7; 14 nucleotides align to TRBD2. This CDR3 is 14 amino acids long. Trimming removed 2 bases from V and 5 bases from J; junction bases left unmatched: 2. Germline lookup yields CDR1 GTSNPN and CDR2 SVGIG (reference sequence). The CDR3 loop is CAWSRLAGGHEQYF. As DNA, the CDR3 is TGTGCCTGGAGTCGACTAGCGGGAGGGCACGAGCAGTACTTC.

The chain carries TRBV2 and TRBJ2-1; no clear D gene. The CDR3 contains 13 residues. V lost 7 bases and J 6 bases, leaving 13 bases between the germline ends. Germline lookup yields CDR1 SNHLY and CDR2 FYNNEI. The CDR3, as DNA: TGTGCCAGCATGGACCTTAACGCCAATGAGCAGTTCTTC. This sequence encodes CASMDLNANEQFF. The full variable domain, with the rest looked up from reference TRBV2 and TRBJ2-1, is EPEVTQTPSHQVTQMGQEVILRCVPISNHLYFYWYRQILGQKVEFLVSFYNNEISEKSEIFDDQFSVERPDGSNFTLKIRSTKLEDSAMYFCASMDLNANEQFFGPGTRLTVL.